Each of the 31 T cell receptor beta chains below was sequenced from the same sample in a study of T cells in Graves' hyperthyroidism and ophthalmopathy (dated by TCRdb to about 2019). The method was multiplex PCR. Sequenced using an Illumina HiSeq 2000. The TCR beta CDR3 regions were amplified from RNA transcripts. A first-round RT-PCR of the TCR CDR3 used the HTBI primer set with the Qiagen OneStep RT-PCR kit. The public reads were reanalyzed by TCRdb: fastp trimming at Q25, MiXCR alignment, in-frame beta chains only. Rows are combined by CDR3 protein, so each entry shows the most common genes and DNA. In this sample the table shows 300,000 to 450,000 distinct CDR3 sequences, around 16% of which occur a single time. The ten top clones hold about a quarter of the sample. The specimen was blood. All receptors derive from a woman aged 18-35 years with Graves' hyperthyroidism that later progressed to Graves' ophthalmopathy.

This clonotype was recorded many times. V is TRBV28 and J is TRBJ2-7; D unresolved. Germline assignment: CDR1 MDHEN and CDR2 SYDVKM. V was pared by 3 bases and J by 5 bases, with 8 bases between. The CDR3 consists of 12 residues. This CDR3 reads CASSFNQHEQYF. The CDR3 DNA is TGTGCCAGCAGTTTCAACCAGCACGAGCAGTACTTC. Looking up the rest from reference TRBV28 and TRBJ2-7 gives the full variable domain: DVKVTQSSRYLVKRTGEKVFLECVQDMDHENMFWYRQDPGLGLRLIYFSYDVKMKEKGDIPEGYSVSREKKERFSLILESASTNQTSMYLCASSFNQHEQYFGPGTRLTVT.

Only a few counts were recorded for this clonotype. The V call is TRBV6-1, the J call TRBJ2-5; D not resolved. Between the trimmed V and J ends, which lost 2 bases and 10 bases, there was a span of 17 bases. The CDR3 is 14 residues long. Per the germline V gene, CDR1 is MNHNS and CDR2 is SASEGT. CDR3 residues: CASSESVTCCDQYF. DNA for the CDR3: TGTGCCAGCAGTGAAAGTGTAACTTGTTGCGACCAGTACTTC.

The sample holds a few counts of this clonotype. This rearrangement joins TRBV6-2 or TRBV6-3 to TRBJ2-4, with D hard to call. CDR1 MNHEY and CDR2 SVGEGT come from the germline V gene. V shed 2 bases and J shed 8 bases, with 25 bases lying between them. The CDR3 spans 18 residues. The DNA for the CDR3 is TGTGCCAGCAGTTACCCCGAGAAGCAGGACCTTGACCCGGACATTCAGTACTTC. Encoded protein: CASSYPEKQDLDPDIQYF.

CDR3 coding DNA: TGTGCCAGCAGTTTTTCAAAGGGACTAGCAGTCTACGAGCAGTACTTC. As protein: CASSFSKGLAVYEQYF. This sequence joins TRBV27 and TRBJ2-7; 9 positions agree with TRBD2. The germline CDR1 and CDR2 sequences are MNHEY and SMNVEV (reference sequence). With V trimmed by 3 bases and J by 3 bases, 9 bases remained unmatched. The CDR3 has 16 amino acids.

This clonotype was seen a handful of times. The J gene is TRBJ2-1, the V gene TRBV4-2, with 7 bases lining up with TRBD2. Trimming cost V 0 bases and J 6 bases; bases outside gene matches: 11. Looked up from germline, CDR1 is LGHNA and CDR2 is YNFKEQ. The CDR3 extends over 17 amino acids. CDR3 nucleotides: TGTGCCAGCAGCCAAGATGTCCGGGGAGGGCCGAGCAATGAGCAGTTCTTC. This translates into CASSQDVRGGPSNEQFF.

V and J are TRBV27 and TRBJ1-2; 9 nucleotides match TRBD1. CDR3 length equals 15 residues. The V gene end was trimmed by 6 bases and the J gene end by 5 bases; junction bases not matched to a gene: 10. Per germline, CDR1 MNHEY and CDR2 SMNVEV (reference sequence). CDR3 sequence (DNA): TGTGCCAGCAGAATGTCGGGACAGGGTGGGTATGGCTACACCTTC. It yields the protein CASRMSGQGGYGYTF.

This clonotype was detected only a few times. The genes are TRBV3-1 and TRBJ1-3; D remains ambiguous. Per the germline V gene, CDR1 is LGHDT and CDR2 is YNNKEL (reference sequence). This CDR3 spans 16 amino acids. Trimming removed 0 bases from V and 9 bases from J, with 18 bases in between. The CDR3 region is CASSQDPAVPSSTIYF. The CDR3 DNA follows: TGTGCCAGCAGCCAAGATCCGGCAGTACCTAGTAGCACCATATATTTT.

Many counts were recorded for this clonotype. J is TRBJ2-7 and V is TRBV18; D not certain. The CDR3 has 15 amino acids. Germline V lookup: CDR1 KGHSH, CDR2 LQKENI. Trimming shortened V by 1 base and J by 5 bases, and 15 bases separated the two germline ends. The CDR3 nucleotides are TGTGCCAGCTCACCACTCGCCTTATGGGGAAACGAGCAGTACTTC. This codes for CASSPLALWGNEQYF. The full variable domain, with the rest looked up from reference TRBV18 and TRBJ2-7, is NAGVMQNPRHLVRRRGQEARLRCSPMKGHSHVYWYRQLPEEGLKFMVYLQKENIIDESGMPKERFSAEFPKEGPSILRIQQVVRGDSAAYFCASSPLALWGNEQYFGPGTRLTVT.

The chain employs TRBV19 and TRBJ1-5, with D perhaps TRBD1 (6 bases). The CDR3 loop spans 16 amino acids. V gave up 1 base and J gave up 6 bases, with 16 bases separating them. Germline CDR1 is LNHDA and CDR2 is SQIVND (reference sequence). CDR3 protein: CASSIAGARRTQPQHF. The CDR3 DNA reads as TGTGCCAGTAGTATAGCAGGGGCGCGGAGGACTCAGCCCCAGCATTTT.

Written as DNA, the CDR3 is TGCGCCAGCAGCTTCGTGTCCAATGAGCAGTTCTTC. Its protein is CASSFVSNEQFF. The chain is built from TRBV5-1 and TRBJ2-1; no firm D call. V lost 2 bases and J 6 bases, leaving 6 bases between the germline ends. The germline gives CDR1 SGHRS, CDR2 YFSETQ. The CDR3 spans 12 residues.

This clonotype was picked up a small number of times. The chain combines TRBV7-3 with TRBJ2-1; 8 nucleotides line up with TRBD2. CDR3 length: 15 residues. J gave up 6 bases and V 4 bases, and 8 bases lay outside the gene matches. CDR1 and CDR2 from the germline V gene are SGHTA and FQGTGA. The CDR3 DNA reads TGTGCCAGCAGCTCCTTCCCGGGACTAGGCAATGAGCAGTTCTTC. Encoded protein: CASSSFPGLGNEQFF.

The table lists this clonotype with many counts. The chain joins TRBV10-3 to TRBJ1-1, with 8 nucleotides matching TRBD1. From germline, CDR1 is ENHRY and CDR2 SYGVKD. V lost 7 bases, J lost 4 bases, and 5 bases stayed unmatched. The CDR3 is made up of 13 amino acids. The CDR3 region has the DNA TGTGCCATCACCCCAGGACAGGGCACTGAAGCTTTCTTT. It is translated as CAITPGQGTEAFF.

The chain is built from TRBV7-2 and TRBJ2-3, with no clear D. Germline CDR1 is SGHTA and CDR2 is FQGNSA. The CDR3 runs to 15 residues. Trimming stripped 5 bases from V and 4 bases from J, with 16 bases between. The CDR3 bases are TGTGCCAGCAGCAGCGCACTCGGGTGGCCAGATACGCAGTATTTT. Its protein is CASSSALGWPDTQYF.

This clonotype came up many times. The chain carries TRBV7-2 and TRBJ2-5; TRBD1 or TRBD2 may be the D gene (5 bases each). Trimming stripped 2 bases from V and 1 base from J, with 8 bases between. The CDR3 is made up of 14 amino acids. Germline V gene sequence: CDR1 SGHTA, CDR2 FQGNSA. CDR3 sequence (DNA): TGTGCCAGCAGCTTATTTGGGGGCCAAGAGACCCAGTACTTC. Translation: CASSLFGGQETQYF.

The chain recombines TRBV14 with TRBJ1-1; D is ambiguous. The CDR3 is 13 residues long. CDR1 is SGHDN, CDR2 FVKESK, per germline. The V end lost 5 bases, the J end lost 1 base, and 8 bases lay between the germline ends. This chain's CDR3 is CASSLWENTEAFF. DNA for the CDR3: TGTGCCAGCAGCTTGTGGGAGAACACTGAAGCTTTCTTT.

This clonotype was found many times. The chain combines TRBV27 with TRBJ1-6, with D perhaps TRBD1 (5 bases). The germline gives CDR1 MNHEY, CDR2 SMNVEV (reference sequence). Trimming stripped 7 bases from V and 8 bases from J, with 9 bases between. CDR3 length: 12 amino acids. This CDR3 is CASKRGDSPLHF. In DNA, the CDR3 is TGTGCCAGCAAGAGGGGTGATTCACCCCTCCACTTT.

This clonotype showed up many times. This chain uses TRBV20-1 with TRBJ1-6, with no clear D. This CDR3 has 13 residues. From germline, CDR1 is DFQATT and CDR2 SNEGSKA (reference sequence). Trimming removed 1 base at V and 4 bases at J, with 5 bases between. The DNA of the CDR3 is TGCAGTGCTAGAGCCCAGTATAATTCACCCCTCCACTTT. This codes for CSARAQYNSPLHF.

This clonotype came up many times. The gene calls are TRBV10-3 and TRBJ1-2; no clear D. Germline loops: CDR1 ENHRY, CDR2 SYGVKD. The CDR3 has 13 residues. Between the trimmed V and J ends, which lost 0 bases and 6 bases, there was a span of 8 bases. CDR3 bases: TGTGCCATCAGTGAGTCAACGCAAGATGGCTACACCTTC. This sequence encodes CAISESTQDGYTF.

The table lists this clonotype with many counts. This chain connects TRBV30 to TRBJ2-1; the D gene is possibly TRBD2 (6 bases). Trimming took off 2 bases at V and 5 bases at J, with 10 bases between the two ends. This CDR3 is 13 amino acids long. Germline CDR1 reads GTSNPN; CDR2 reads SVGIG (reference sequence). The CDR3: CAWSLTRHNEQFF. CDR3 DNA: TGTGCCTGGAGTCTGACTAGGCACAATGAGCAGTTCTTC.

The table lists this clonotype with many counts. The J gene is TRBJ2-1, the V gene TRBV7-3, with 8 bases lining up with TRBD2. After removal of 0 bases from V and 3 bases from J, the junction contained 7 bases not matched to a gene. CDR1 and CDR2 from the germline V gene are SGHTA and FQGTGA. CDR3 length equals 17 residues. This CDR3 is CASSLTAQSGSYNEQFF. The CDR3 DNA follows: TGTGCCAGCAGCTTAACGGCCCAAAGCGGGAGCTACAATGAGCAGTTCTTC.

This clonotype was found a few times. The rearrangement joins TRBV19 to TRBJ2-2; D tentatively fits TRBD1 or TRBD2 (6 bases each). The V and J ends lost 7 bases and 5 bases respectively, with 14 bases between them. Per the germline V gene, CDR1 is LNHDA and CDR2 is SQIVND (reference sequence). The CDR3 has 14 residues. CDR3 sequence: CASTGAHRTGELFF. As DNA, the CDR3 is TGTGCCAGTACGGGGGCGCACCGAACCGGGGAGCTGTTTTTT.

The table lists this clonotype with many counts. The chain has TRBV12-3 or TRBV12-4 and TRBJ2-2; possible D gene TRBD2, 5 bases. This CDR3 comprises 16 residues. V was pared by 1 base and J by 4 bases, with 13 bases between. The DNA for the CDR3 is TGTGCCAGCAGTTTAGGGACCCTTCGGGGCACCGGGGAGCTGTTTTTT. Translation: CASSLGTLRGTGELFF.

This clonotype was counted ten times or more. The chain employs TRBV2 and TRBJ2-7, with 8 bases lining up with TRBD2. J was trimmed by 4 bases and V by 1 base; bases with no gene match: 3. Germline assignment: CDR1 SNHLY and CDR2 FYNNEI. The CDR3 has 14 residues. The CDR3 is CASSEVGRAYEQYF. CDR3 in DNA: TGTGCCAGCAGTGAAGTCGGGAGGGCTTACGAGCAGTACTTC.

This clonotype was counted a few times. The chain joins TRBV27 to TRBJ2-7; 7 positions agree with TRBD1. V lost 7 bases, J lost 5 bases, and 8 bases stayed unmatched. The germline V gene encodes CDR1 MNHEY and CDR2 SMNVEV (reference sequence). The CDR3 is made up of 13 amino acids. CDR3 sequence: CASKGGQPHEQYF. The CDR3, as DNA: TGTGCCAGCAAAGGGGGCCAGCCCCACGAGCAGTACTTC.

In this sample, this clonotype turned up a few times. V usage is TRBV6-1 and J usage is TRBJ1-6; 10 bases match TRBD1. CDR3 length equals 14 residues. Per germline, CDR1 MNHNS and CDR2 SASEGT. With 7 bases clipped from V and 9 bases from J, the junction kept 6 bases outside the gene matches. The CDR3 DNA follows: TGTGCCAGCAAAATGGGACAGGGGTCTTCACCCCTCCACTTT. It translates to CASKMGQGSSPLHF.

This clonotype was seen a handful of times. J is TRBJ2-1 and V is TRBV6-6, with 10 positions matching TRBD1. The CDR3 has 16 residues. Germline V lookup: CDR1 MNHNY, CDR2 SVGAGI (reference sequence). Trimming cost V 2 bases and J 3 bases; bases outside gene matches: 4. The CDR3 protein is CASSYTGQGNYNEQFF. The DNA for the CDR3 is TGTGCCAGCAGTTACACGGGACAGGGGAACTACAATGAGCAGTTCTTC.

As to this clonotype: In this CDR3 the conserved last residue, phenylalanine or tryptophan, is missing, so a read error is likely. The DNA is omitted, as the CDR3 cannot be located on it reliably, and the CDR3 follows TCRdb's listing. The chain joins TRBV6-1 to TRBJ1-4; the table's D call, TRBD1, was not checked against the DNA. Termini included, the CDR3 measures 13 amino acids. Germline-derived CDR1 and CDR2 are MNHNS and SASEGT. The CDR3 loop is CANSEGSLTGSII.

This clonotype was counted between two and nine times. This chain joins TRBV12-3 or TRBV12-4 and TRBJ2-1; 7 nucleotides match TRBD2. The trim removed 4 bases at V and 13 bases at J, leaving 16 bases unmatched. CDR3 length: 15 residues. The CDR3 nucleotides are TGTGCCAGCAGTTCCTGGCGGGAGATTAGCGTAGAACAGTTCTTC. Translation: CASSSWREISVEQFF.

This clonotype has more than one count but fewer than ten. The CDR3 bases are TGTGCCAGCAGTTTCGGTGGCTCTGAAGCTTTCTTT. It codes for CASSFGGSEAFF. This chain connects TRBV27 to TRBJ1-1, with unresolved D. V was pared by 3 bases and J by 6 bases, with 8 bases between. Germline V gene sequence: CDR1 MNHEY, CDR2 SMNVEV (reference sequence). The CDR3 totals 12 residues.

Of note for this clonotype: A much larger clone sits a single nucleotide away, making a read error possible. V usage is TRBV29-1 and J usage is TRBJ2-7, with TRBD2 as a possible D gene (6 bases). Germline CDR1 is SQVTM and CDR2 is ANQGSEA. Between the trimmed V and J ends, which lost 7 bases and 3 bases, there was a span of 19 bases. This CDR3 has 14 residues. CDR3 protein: CSARGGKEDYEQYF. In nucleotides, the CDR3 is TGCAGCGCCCGAGGAGGGAAGGAGGACTACGAGCAGTACTTC.

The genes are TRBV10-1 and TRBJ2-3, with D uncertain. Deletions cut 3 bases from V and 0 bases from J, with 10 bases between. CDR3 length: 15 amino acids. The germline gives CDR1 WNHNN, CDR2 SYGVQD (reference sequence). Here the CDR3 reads CASSDFQTSTDTQYF. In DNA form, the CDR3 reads TGCGCCAGCAGTGACTTTCAAACTAGCACAGATACGCAGTATTTT.